Here is one TCR beta chain with its context. The entry originates in a study of cytomegalovirus exposure and HLA in healthy donors. V lost 3 bases, J lost 2 bases, and 7 bases stayed unmatched. The germline CDR1 and CDR2 sequences are LGHNT and FRNRAP. This CDR3 spans 15 amino acids. Clones were sequenced by immunoSEQ multiplex PCR, and TCRdb holds only the in-frame ones, with some missing. The sample shows roughly 130,000 clones, about 90% of them seen only once. The chain recombines TRBV12-5 with TRBJ2-7; TRBD1 matches at 7 bases. The sequence derives from a man younger than 40 in good health and CMV-seronegative. Specimen: PBMCs. The CDR3 DNA is TGTGCTAGTGGTTTAAGTTGGGACAGCGCCTACGAGCAGTACTTC. It is translated as CASGLSWDSAYEQYF.